This T cell receptor (beta chain) was profiled in a study of radiotherapy plus CTLA-4 blockade in lung cancer. At the level of the study: 15% to 20% of patients responded objectively, and about 30% achieved disease control.

Looked up from germline, CDR1 is SEHNR and CDR2 is FQNEAQ (reference sequence). The CDR3 contains 17 residues. Losses at the gene ends were 5 bases for V and 0 bases for J; bases not matched to a gene: 11. Profiled with immunoSEQ multiplex PCR; TCRdb holds only in-frame clones, not every one. Among some 73,000 clones listed, roughly 74% were seen once. Study-wide results and limits: Researchers report tumor-derived TCR clones expanding in blood after radiotherapy plus ipilimumab.

This clone was counted only a few times. Its antigen is currently unknown. Sequencing used peripheral blood, obtained from a patient treated with radiotherapy plus ipilimumab. This TCR came from a human donor with non-small cell lung cancer whose response to radiotherapy plus ipilimumab could not be evaluated. The chain combines TRBV7-9 with TRBJ2-7; 9 bases match TRBD1. The CDR3 DNA is TGTGCCAGCAGCCCGGGACAGGGTCAAACCAGCTCCTACGAGCAGTACTTC. It codes for CASSPGQGQTSSYEQYF.